Sequencing of this T cell receptor (beta chain) was carried out in a study of blood T cell repertoires in COVID-19. On the study more broadly: There were acute and convalescent COVID-19 samples, and they came from the United States, Italy and Spain. PBMCs, B-cell-depleted T cells, or T cells were the source of the cDNA or gDNA that made up the material.

Under the authors' procedure: Reference gene primers were amplified, and this amplification served to estimate nucleated cell counts. The protocol was immunoSEQ multiplex PCR, while the TCRdb copy is restricted to in-frame clones and leaves out a portion. V, J and clone size reflect that table, while D and trimming were determined from the DNA. The profile covers fewer than 300,000 clones, with less than 90% appearing a single time and roughly 13% taken by the ten largest. CDR3 size: 15 residues. CDR1 is SGHTA and CDR2 is FQGTGA in the germline V gene. The J segment lost 5 bases and the V segment lost 5 bases, leaving 6 bases of the junction unmatched.

Material for sequencing was peripheral blood. The sequence derives from a human donor in a cohort sampled during active COVID-19. The chain has TRBV7-3 and TRBJ2-2; 9 positions match TRBD1. Here the CDR3 reads CASSLQGALTGELFF. The CDR3 DNA reads as TGTGCCAGCAGCCTACAGGGGGCGCTGACCGGGGAGCTGTTTTTT.